A single sample is the source of the 17 T cell receptor beta chains below, sequenced in a study of cytomegalovirus exposure and HLA in healthy donors. Vbeta (60) and Jbeta (13) primers were used in the PCR. The data were produced by immunoSEQ multiplex PCR, yet TCRdb's version contains in-frame clones alone and is incomplete. The data show 200,000 or so clones, 82% seen once. The sample comprised PBMCs. The receptors stem from a woman aged 18-30 years in good health and CMV-seronegative.

The J gene is TRBJ2-3, the V gene TRBV7-9; TRBD2 might be the D (5 bases). Germline values: CDR1 SEHNR, CDR2 FQNEAQ (reference sequence). The CDR3 runs 14 residues. V dropped 5 bases and J dropped 1 base, with 10 bases sitting between them. The CDR3 loop reads CASSLGGRTDTQYF. The DNA for the CDR3 is TGTGCCAGCAGCCTAGGAGGCCGCACAGATACGCAGTATTTT.

The V gene is TRBV18, the J gene TRBJ1-4; D possibly corresponds to TRBD1 (5 bases). V lost 2 bases, J lost 5 bases, and 12 bases lay in between. Looked up from germline, CDR1 is KGHSH and CDR2 is LQKENI. The CDR3 has 15 amino acids. CDR3 sequence reads: CASSPTDRENEKLFF. CDR3 coding DNA: TGTGCCAGCTCACCAACTGACAGAGAAAATGAAAAACTGTTTTTT.

CDR3 nucleotide sequence: TGTGCCAGCAGCCAAGGAAGCGGGATAGATACGCAGTATTTT. As protein: CASSQGSGIDTQYF. V gene TRBV4-2 combines with J gene TRBJ2-3, with 7 bases matching TRBD2. J lost 5 bases, V lost 1 base, and 3 bases had no gene match. In germline, CDR1 is LGHNA, CDR2 YNFKEQ. This CDR3 is built from 14 residues.

This chain links TRBV15 with TRBJ2-7; maybe TRBD1 (6 bases). V was clipped by 4 bases and J by 3 bases, with 13 bases between them. Germline CDR1 and CDR2: LNHNV and YYDKDF (reference sequence). The CDR3 has 14 residues. The CDR3 protein is CATSIQGQNYEQYF. The DNA for the CDR3 is TGTGCCACCAGCATTCAGGGACAAAACTACGAGCAGTACTTC.

The chain couples TRBV27 to TRBJ2-1; 11 bases are shared with TRBD2. The J segment lost 3 bases and the V segment lost 2 bases, leaving 15 bases of the junction unmatched. This CDR3 has 20 amino acids. Germline CDR1 reads MNHEY; CDR2 reads SMNVEV (reference sequence). CDR3 bases: TGTGCCAGCAGTTTAAAGGGGGGGCTAGCGGGGGGCATTAACTACAATGAGCAGTTCTTC. This sequence encodes CASSLKGGLAGGINYNEQFF.

The chain is built from TRBV19 and TRBJ2-7; TRBD1 matches 9 bases. Per germline, CDR1 LNHDA and CDR2 SQIVND (reference sequence). V shed 2 bases and J 1 base; nucleotides not matched to a gene: 6. CDR3 length: 16 residues. CDR3 sequence: CASSISSGTGSYEQYF. CDR3 DNA sequence: TGTGCCAGTAGTATATCGTCCGGGACAGGGTCCTACGAGCAGTACTTC. The entire variable domain, with the rest obtained from reference TRBV19 and TRBJ2-7, is as follows: DGGITQSPKYLFRKEGQNVTLSCEQNLNHDAMYWYRQDPGQGLRLIYYSQIVNDFQKGDIAEGYSVSREKKESFPLTVTSAQKNPTAFYLCASSISSGTGSYEQYFGPGTRLTVT.

This chain uses TRBV27 with TRBJ2-1; TRBD2 aligns across 8 bases. This CDR3 has 13 amino acids. Germline CDR1 reads MNHEY; CDR2 reads SMNVEV (reference sequence). Trimming took 7 bases from V and 7 from J; bases not matched to a gene: 6. The CDR3 nucleotides are TGTGCCAGCACCGAAGCGGGAGTTAATGAGCAGTTCTTC. Translated: CASTEAGVNEQFF.

This rearrangement joins TRBV5-1 to TRBJ1-2, with D tentatively TRBD1 (5 bases). Between the trimmed V and J ends, which lost 4 bases and 7 bases, there was a span of 17 bases. The CDR3 extends over 14 amino acids. CDR1 SGHRS and CDR2 YFSETQ come from the germline V gene. The CDR3 nucleotides read TGCGCCAGCAGCCCAGGACAAAATAGAGGTGGCTACACCTTC. It specifies CASSPGQNRGGYTF.

The chain combines TRBV9 with TRBJ2-7, with D perhaps matching TRBD2 (5 bases). Trimming left V 0 bases short and J 12 bases short, with 16 bases between. Germline CDR1 reads SGDLS; CDR2 reads YYNGEE. This CDR3 is built from 13 residues. The CDR3 loop is CASSVGLSRRRYF. CDR3 sequence (DNA): TGTGCCAGCAGCGTAGGACTAAGCCGCCGCCGGTACTTC.

The chain is built from TRBV15 and TRBJ1-2; 8 bases match TRBD1. The ends lost 4 bases at V and 4 bases at J; junction bases unmatched: 2. This CDR3 comprises 13 residues. The germline V gene has CDR1 LNHNV and CDR2 YYDKDF (reference sequence). The CDR3 here is CATSMDRAYGYTF. The CDR3 DNA is TGTGCCACCAGCATGGACAGGGCCTATGGCTACACCTTC.

The chain has TRBV7-7 and TRBJ1-5, with D hard to call. CDR1 is SSHAT, CDR2 FNYEAQ, per germline (reference sequence). CDR3 length equals 13 residues. Trimming stripped 1 base from V and 7 bases from J, with 8 bases between. CDR3 coding DNA: TGTGCCAGCAGCTTAGTGGTCGGGCAGCCCCAGCATTTT. This encodes CASSLVVGQPQHF. The entire variable domain, with the rest obtained from reference TRBV7-7 and TRBJ1-5, is as follows: GAGVSQSPRYKVTKRGQDVTLRCDPISSHATLYWYQQALGQGPEFLTYFNYEAQPDKSGLPSDRFSAERPEGSISTLTIQRTEQRDSAMYRCASSLVVGQPQHFGDGTRLSIL.

The chain's CDR3 is CASSLTGPNQPQHF. CDR3 bases: TGCGCCAGCAGCCTGACAGGGCCCAATCAGCCCCAGCATTTT. The V call is TRBV5-1, the J call TRBJ1-5, with TRBD1 matching 7 bases. This CDR3 comprises 14 residues. The J segment lost 3 bases and the V segment lost 4 bases, leaving 4 bases of the junction unmatched. Germline V lookup: CDR1 SGHRS, CDR2 YFSETQ.

The V call is TRBV15, the J call TRBJ2-5, with TRBD2 matching over 9 bases. Trimming at V came to 4 bases and at J to 5 bases, leaving 8 bases not matched to a gene. The germline V gene encodes CDR1 LNHNV and CDR2 YYDKDF (reference sequence). The CDR3 contains 15 residues. CDR3: CATSKWTSVGETQYF. In DNA, the CDR3 is TGTGCCACCAGCAAATGGACTAGCGTGGGGGAGACCCAGTACTTC.

This chain uses TRBV2 with TRBJ2-6; TRBD1 is a possible D gene (6 bases). V gave up 10 bases and J gave up 4 bases, with 11 bases separating them. There are 13 residues in the CDR3. Germline V CDR1 and CDR2: SNHLY, FYNNEI. CDR3 coding DNA: TGTGCCACCACAGGGATCGGGGCCAACGTCCTGACTTTC. It translates to CATTGIGANVLTF.

The chain employs TRBV25-1 and TRBJ2-1; 12 bases align to TRBD2. Per germline, CDR1 MGHDK and CDR2 SYGVNS. Trimming at V came to 6 bases and at J to 8 bases, leaving 14 bases not matched to a gene. The CDR3 runs to 17 residues. As DNA, the CDR3 is TGTGCCAGCAGCTCCAGAACTAGCGGGAGGCCAGGGGATGAGCAGTTCTTC. It yields the protein CASSSRTSGRPGDEQFF.

This rearrangement joins TRBV10-3 to TRBJ2-7, with 8 positions matching TRBD1. This CDR3 region has 16 residues. Per the germline V gene, CDR1 is ENHRY and CDR2 is SYGVKD. Trimming at V came to 3 bases and at J to 2 bases, leaving 9 bases not matched to a gene. In nucleotides, the CDR3 is TGTGCCATCAGTGATCACGGACAGGGATCCCCCTACGAGCAGTACTTC. Its translation is CAISDHGQGSPYEQYF.

This clone was recorded only once. The chain is built from TRBV11-2 and TRBJ2-3, with 9 bases lining up with TRBD1. The J segment lost 5 bases and the V segment lost 3 bases, leaving 6 bases of the junction unmatched. This CDR3 is 15 amino acids long. Germline V gene sequence: CDR1 SGHAT, CDR2 FQNNGV. The CDR3 here is CASSFTGGRLDTQYF. The DNA of the CDR3 is TGTGCCAGCAGCTTCACAGGGGGCAGGTTAGATACGCAGTATTTT.